The clone carrying this T cell receptor (beta chain) has just a few counts. Primers used in a second PCR of roughly 7 to 12 cycles were a sample-barcoded 5' primer and a J-beta primer mix. TCRdb reprocessed the 5' RACE reads with MiXCR, giving one entry per CDR3 protein. The sample shows 550,000 to 600,000 distinct CDR3 sequences, around 50% of them seen only once. The CDR3 contains 17 residues. The J segment lost 6 bases and the V segment lost 2 bases, leaving 17 bases of the junction unmatched. CDR1 is DFQATT and CDR2 is SNEGSKA in the germline V gene (reference sequence). These data are taken from a study of blood T cells in healthy people across ages.

The sequence was obtained from an elderly man in good health. This chain joins TRBV20-1 and TRBJ1-2; 8 bases line up with TRBD1. The sequenced material came from blood. The CDR3 DNA sequence: TGCAGTGCTAGACCGGGGACAGGCATTCTCGGGAGACATGGCTACACCTTC. This gives the protein CSARPGTGILGRHGYTF.